The present TCR beta chain was sequenced within a study of T cell responses to AZD1222 COVID-19 vaccine (dated by TCRdb to about 2021). Turning to the overall study: AZD1222 recipients whose second dose came at about 4 weeks and those whose second dose came at about 12 weeks were combined into one group, since spike-specific TCR depth and breadth did not differ between the two schedules. TCR sequencing was performed for over 230 trial participants, of whom roughly 200 were given two doses of AZD1222 and some 26 were given two doses of MenACWY control vaccine. Trial participants were enrolled by age into 18-55, 56-69 and 70-plus year subgroups, with around 140, 26 and 57 TCR-sequenced participants respectively. Study-wide conclusions, independent of this receptor: A significant rise in spike-specific TCR breadth and depth was observed after two AZD1222 doses relative to day 0 and relative to MenACWY recipients. Because no day 14 peak-response samples were available, repertoires were characterized only after the peak T cell response. Reportedly, close to half of the unique spike-specific TCRs recognized epitopes lying outside the regions that are mutated in the B.1.351 and B.1.1.7 variants. The whole spike protein was spanned by vaccine-associated CD4 TCRs, and dominant responses were seen in regions 160-218 and 743-854. Conclusions about previously exposed vaccinees were limited because only 5 or 6 AZD1222 recipients were SARS-CoV-2 seropositive at baseline. Most participants were white British and females outnumbered males, and the authors suggested that clonal diversity may have been underestimated. In the small 56-69-year group, the increase in depth fell short of significance, most likely because of low power.

As to this clone: The antigen it recognizes is unknown. No much larger clone is present one base from it, and per-base qualities are unavailable.

The time point label on this specimen signifies: baseline before first vaccination. Samples from vaccinated people were obtained from the UK trials COV001 and COV002, which included a single-blind randomized controlled phase 2/3 trial of AZD1222 (ChAdOx1 nCoV-19) in healthy adults. For TCRbeta chain sequencing, PBMC samples were collected from trial participants at day 0 and at day 28 after the second dose. Inclusive of the bounding cysteine and phenylalanine, the CDR3 is 16 residues long. Only the CDR3 part of the read is kept: 48 bases, read in frame from the first base. CDR1 and CDR2 are drawn from the germline V gene: SGDLS, YYNGEE. The junction shows trimming of 1 base on V and 6 bases on J, and the gene matches do not reach 11 bases of it. The CDR3 regions of human TCRbeta chains were analyzed by immunosequencing. The original pipeline was this. Repertoire TCRs were checked for matches against a reference library of SARS-CoV-2-specific TCRs that had been generated using the MIRA antigen-specificity platform. Breadth was defined as the fraction of unique TCRs that were SARS-CoV-2-associated, and depth was defined as the fraction of total T cells that were SARS-CoV-2-associated. Using the MIRA data, every spike-specific TCR was mapped to the spike region that the TCR reacted to and assigned to either a CD4 or a CD8 class. Log10-transformed breadth and depth values were compared by one-way ANOVA with Sidak's multiple comparisons tests. This is the immuneACCESS table as TCRdb keeps it, with only in-frame sequences that have V and J called. A part of the clones is gone; compared with another copy, unresolved V genes explain less than half, and the rest is unexplained. V and J calls and clone size are those listed in that table; D and trimming were worked out from the DNA. The sample includes 150,000 or so clones, with approximately 93% observed a single time. Around 5% of the sample is in the top ten clones.

The sequence links TRBV9 to TRBJ2-7; 9 bases in between match TRBD1. The material sequenced was peripheral blood, taken on day 0 of AZD1222 vaccination. The sequence derives from an adult in good health. The bases are TGTGCCAGCAGCGTACTTCCAGGGACAGGGAATACCGAGCAGTACTTC. This yields the protein CASSVLPGTGNTEQYF.